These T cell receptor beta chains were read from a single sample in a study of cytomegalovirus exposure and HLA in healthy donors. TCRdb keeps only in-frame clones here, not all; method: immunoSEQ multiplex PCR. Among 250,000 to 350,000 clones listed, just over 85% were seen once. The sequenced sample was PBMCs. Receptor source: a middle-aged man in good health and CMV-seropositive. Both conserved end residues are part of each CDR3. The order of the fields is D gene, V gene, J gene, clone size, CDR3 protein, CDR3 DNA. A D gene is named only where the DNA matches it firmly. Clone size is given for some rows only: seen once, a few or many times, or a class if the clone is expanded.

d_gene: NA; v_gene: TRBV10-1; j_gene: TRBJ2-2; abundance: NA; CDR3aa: CASRGSPNTGELFF; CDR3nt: TGCGCCAGCAGGGGCAGCCCGAACACCGGGGAGCTGTTTTTT
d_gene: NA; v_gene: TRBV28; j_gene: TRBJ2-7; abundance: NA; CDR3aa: CASSPRGFGEQYF; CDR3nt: TGTGCCAGCAGTCCCCGGGGGTTCGGCGAGCAGTACTTC
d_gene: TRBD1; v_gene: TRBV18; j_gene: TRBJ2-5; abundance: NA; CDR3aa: CASSWDSIQETQYF; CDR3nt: TGTGCCAGCTCGTGGGACAGCATACAAGAGACCCAGTACTTC
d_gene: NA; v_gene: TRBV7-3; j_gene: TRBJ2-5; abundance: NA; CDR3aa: CASSLMDGGTQYF; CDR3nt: TGTGCCAGCAGCTTAATGGATGGAGGGACCCAGTACTTC
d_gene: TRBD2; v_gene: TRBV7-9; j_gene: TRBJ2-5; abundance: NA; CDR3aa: CASSLARRKSGRAGETQYF; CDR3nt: TGTGCCAGCAGCTTAGCGCGGAGGAAGAGCGGGAGGGCCGGGGAGACCCAGTACTTC
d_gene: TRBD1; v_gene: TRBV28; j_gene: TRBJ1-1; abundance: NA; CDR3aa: CASREWDRGIGGYTEAFF; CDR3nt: TGTGCCAGCAGAGAGTGGGACAGGGGAATCGGTGGTTACACTGAAGCTTTCTTT
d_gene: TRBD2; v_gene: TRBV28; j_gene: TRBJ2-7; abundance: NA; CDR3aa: CASSLVRGRDEQYF; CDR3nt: TGTGCCAGCAGTTTAGTTCGCGGGAGGGACGAGCAGTACTTC
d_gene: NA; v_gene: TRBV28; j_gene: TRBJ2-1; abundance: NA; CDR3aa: CASTRGEQFF; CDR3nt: TGTGCCAGCACGCGGGGTGAGCAGTTCTTC
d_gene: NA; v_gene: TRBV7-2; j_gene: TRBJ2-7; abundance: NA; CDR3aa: CASSSTGYEQYF; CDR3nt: TGTGCCAGCAGCTCCACAGGTTACGAGCAGTACTTC
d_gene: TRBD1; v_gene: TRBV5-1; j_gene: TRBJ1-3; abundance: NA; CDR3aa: CASSWTGPDSGNTIYF; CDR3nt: TGCGCCAGCAGCTGGACAGGGCCTGACTCTGGAAACACCATATATTTT
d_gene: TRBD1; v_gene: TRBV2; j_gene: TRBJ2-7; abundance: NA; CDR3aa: CASSPSIDRGPSYEQYF; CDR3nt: TGTGCCAGCAGCCCCTCAATCGACAGGGGCCCTTCCTACGAGCAGTACTTC
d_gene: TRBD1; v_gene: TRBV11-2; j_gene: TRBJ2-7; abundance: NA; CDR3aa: CASSLGAGGDEQYF; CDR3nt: TGTGCCAGCAGCTTAGGGGCAGGGGGCGACGAGCAGTACTTC
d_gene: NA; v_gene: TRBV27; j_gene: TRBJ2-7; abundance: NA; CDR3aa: CASSYTSSYEQYF; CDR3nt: TGTGCCAGCAGTTACACGTCCTCCTACGAGCAGTACTTC
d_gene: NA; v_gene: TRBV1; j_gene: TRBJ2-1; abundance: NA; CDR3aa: CTSSQGLAGGPGQGIF; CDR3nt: TGCACCAGCAGCCAGGGACTAGCGGGAGGGCCTGGGCAGGGGATCTTC
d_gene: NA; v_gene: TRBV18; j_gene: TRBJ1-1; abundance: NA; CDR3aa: CASSPMAGSETEAFF; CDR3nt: TGTGCCAGCTCACCAATGGCAGGGTCAGAGACTGAAGCTTTCTTT
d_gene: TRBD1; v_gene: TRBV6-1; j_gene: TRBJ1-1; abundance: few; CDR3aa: CASPGQNVNTEAFF; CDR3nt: TGTGCCAGCCCGGGACAGAACGTTAACACTGAAGCTTTCTTT
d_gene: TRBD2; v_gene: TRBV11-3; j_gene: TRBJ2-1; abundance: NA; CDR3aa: CASSLAGAGGSNEQFF; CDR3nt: TGTGCCAGCAGCTTAGCGGGAGCGGGAGGATCGAATGAGCAGTTCTTC
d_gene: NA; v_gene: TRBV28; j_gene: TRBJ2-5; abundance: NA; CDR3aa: CASRKHSGQETQYF; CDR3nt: TGTGCCAGCAGGAAGCATAGCGGCCAAGAGACCCAGTACTTC
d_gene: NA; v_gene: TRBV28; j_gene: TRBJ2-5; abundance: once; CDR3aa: CASSSVIQETQYF; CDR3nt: TGTGCCAGCAGCAGTGTCATCCAAGAGACCCAGTACTTC
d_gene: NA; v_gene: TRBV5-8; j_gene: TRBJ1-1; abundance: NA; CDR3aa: CASSLSAGAPEAFF; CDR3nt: TGTGCCAGCAGCTTAAGCGCAGGGGCCCCTGAAGCTTTCTTT
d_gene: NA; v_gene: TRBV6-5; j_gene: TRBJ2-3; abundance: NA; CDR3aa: CASSFRGYTDTQYF; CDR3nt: TGTGCCAGCAGTTTCCGGGGGTACACAGATACGCAGTATTTT
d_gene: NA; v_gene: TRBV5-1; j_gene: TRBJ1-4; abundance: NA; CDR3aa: CASSLRRTAGATNEKLFF; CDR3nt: TGCGCCAGCAGCTTGAGGAGGACAGCAGGCGCAACTAATGAAAAACTGTTTTTT
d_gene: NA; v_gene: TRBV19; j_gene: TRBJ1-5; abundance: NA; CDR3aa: CASSIDRGAQPQHF; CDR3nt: TGTGCCAGTAGTATAGATCGGGGGGCTCAGCCCCAGCATTTT
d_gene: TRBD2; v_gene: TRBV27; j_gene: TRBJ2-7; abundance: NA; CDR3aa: CASSLRTSGVYEQYF; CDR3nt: TGTGCCAGCAGTTTACGGACTAGCGGAGTCTACGAGCAGTACTTC
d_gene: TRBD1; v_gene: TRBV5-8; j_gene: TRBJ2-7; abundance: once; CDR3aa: CASSLGDRDSYEQYF; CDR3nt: TGTGCCAGCAGCTTGGGGGACAGGGACTCCTACGAGCAGTACTTC
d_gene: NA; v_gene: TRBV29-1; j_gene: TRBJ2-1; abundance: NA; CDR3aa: CSVVTGRSYNEQFF; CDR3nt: TGCAGCGTTGTTACAGGTCGCTCCTACAATGAGCAGTTCTTC
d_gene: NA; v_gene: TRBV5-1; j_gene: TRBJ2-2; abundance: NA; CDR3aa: CASSLDRANTGELFF; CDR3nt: TGCGCCAGCAGCTTGGACAGGGCGAACACCGGGGAGCTGTTTTTT
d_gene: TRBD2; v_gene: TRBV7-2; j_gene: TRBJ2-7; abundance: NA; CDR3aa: CASSSGVYYEQYF; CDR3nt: TGTGCCAGCAGCAGCGGGGTTTATTACGAGCAGTACTTC
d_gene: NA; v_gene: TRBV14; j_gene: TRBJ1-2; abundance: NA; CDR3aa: CASSQGAAIYGYTF; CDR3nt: TGTGCCAGCAGCCAAGGGGCAGCCATCTATGGCTACACCTTC
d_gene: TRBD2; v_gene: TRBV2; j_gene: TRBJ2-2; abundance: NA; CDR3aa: CASSEQGGSGGELFF; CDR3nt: TGTGCCAGCAGTGAACAAGGCGGGAGCGGCGGGGAGCTGTTTTTT
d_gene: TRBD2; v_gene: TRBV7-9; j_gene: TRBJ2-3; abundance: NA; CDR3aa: CASSLLSSGLADTQYF; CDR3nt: TGTGCCAGCAGCTTACTCTCTAGCGGGTTGGCAGATACGCAGTATTTT
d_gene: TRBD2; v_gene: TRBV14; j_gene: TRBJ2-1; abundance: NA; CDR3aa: CASSQAIAGDYNEQFF; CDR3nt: TGTGCCAGCAGCCAAGCTATAGCGGGAGACTACAATGAGCAGTTCTTC
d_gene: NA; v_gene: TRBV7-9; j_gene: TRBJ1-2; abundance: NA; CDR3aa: CASSLAENLRRGKHGYTF; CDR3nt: TGTGCCAGCAGCTTAGCGGAGAATCTGCGTAGGGGGAAGCATGGCTACACCTTC
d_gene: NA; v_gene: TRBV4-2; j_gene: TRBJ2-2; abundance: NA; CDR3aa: CASSQLSGTPAGELFF; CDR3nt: TGTGCCAGCAGCCAACTATCCGGGACTCCGGCCGGGGAGCTGTTTTTT
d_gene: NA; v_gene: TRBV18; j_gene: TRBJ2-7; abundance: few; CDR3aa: CASSGGRRHSYEQYF; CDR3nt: TGTGCCAGCTCGGGGGGGCGGAGGCACTCCTACGAGCAGTACTTC
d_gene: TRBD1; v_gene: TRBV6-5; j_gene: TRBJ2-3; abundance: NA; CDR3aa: CASSYPGTGNTDTQYF; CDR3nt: TGTGCCAGCAGTTACCCCGGGACAGGTAACACAGATACGCAGTATTTT
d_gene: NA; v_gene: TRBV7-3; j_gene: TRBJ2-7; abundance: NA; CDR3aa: CASSFVGGGSYEQYF; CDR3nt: TGTGCCAGCAGTTTCGTAGGTGGAGGCTCCTACGAGCAGTACTTC
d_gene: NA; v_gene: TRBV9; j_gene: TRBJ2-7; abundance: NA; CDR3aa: CASSESGDLREQYF; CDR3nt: TGTGCCAGCAGCGAATCGGGGGACCTACGCGAGCAGTACTTC
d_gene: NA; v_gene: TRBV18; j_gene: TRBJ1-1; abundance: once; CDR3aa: CASSPGGDFEAFF; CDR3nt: TGTGCCAGCTCACCCGGGGGGGACTTTGAAGCTTTCTTT
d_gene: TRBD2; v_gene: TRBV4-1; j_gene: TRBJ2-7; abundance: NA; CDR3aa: CASSQDLASGAYEQYF; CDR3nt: TGCGCCAGCAGCCAAGATCTGGCTAGCGGGGCATACGAGCAGTACTTC
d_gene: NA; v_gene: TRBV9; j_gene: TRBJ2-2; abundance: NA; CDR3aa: CASSVLTGFGELFF; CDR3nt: TGTGCCAGCAGCGTACTTACAGGGTTTGGGGAGCTGTTTTTT
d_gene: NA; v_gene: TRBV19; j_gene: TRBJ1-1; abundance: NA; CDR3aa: CASSIVQNTEAFF; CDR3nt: TGTGCCAGTAGTATAGTACAGAACACTGAAGCTTTCTTT
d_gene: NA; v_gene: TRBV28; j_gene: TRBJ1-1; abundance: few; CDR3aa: CASSSSLLEAFF; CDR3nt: TGTGCCAGCAGTAGCTCCCTCCTTGAAGCTTTCTTT
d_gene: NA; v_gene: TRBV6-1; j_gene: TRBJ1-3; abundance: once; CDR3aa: CASSGHSGNTIYF; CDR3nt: TGTGCCAGCAGTGGGCACTCTGGAAACACCATATATTTT
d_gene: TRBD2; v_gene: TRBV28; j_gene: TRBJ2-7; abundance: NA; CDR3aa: CASNGAGYYEQYF; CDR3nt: TGTGCCAGCAATGGAGCGGGATACTACGAGCAGTACTTC
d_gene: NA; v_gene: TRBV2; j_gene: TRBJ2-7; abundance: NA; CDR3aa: CASSDPSKLSYEQYF; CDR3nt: TGTGCCAGCAGTGATCCGAGTAAACTCTCCTACGAGCAGTACTTC
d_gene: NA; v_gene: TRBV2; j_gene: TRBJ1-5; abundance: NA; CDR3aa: CASSRLTVNSNQPQHF; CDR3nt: TGTGCCAGCAGCCGCCTTACAGTCAATAGCAATCAGCCCCAGCATTTT
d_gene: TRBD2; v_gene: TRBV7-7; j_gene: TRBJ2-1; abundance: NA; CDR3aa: CASSPGTSNEQFF; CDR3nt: TGTGCTAGCAGCCCTGGGACTAGCAATGAGCAGTTCTTC